This T cell receptor (beta chain) was observed in a study of T cell repertoires in cytomegalovirus infection. On the study more broadly: Matching HLA type and CMV infection were both indicated by public TCR beta signatures.

TCRdb re-derived calls from the reads in MiXCR, one entry per CDR3 protein. The data show 150,000 to 200,000 distinct CDR3 sequences, over 13% seen once. CDR3 size: 16 residues. From germline, CDR1 is GTSNPN and CDR2 SVGIG (reference sequence). Trimming shortened V by 2 bases and J by 2 bases, and 19 bases separated the two germline ends. Details on this clonotype: Its antigen remains unknown.

Study-level results: Individuals carrying CMV plus the relevant HLA were identified by cumulative frequency of public TCR beta families.

This chain joins TRBV30 and TRBJ2-7; D possibly uses TRBD1 or TRBD2 (7 bases each). This TCR was sampled from a human donor in good health (CMV status not recorded). Some clones in this sample may be carry-over from other donors' samples. Sequenced material: PBMCs. The DNA for the CDR3 is TGTGCCTGGAGTATCCAGGGGGGGGTGGGAACCTACGAGCAGTACTTC. It encodes CAWSIQGGVGTYEQYF.